This T cell receptor beta chain was identified in a study of T cell responses to AZD1222 COVID-19 vaccine. General study results and limits: CD4 TCRs covered the whole spike, strongest at regions 160-218 and 743-854. A mostly white British donor set with more females was recruited, and clonal diversity was possibly underestimated.

Only in-frame clones appear in the TCRdb table, and some are missing; sequencing was by immunoSEQ multiplex PCR. The data hold 95,000 to 100,000 clones, with more than 70% observed a single time. V was shortened by 4 bases and J by 2 bases, with 13 bases between the two germline ends. This CDR3 has 15 amino acids. Germline assignment: CDR1 SGDLS and CDR2 YYNGEE. This clone was seen once. Its antigen is unidentified. The sample here was peripheral blood, taken on day 0 of AZD1222 vaccination. The chain recombines TRBV9 with TRBJ2-1; a weak D match, TRBD1 (6 bases). This TCR derives from an adult in good health. The CDR3 DNA follows: TGTGCCAGCAGCCGGGCAGGGGAGCCCTACAATGAGCAGTTCTTC. Translated, it gives CASSRAGEPYNEQFF. Full variable domain (remainder filled in from reference TRBV9 and TRBJ2-1): DSGVTQTPKHLITATGQRVTLRCSPRSGDLSVYWYQQSLDQGLQFLIQYYNGEERAKGNILERFSAQQFPDLHSELNLSSLELGDSALYFCASSRAGEPYNEQFFGPGTRLTVL.